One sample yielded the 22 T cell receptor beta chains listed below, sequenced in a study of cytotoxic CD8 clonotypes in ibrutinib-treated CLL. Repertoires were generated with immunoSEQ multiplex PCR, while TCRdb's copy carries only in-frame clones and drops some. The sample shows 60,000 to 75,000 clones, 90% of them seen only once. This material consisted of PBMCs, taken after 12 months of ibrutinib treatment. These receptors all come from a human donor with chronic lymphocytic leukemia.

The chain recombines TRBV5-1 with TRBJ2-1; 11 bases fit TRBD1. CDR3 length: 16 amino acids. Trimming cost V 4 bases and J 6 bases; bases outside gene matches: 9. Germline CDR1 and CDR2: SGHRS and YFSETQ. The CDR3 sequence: CASSQGQGDVSNEQFF. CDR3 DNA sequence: TGCGCCAGCAGCCAGGGACAGGGGGATGTAAGCAATGAGCAGTTCTTC.

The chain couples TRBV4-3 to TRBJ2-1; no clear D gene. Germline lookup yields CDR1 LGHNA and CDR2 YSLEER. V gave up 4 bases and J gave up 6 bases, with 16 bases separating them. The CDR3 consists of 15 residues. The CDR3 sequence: CASSPTRYSINEQFF. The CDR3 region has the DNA TGCGCCAGCAGCCCTACAAGATACAGCATCAATGAGCAGTTCTTC.

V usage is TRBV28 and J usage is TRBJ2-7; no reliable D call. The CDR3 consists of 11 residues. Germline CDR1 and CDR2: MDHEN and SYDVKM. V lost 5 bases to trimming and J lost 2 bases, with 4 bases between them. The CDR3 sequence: CASSTTYEQYF. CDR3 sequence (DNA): TGTGCCAGCAGTACAACCTACGAGCAGTACTTC.

CDR3 region: CASSEQAGYSNQPQHF. The CDR3 DNA reads as TGTGCCAGCAGTGAACAAGCGGGGTATAGCAATCAGCCCCAGCATTTT. The chain is built from TRBV6-1 and TRBJ1-5, with no clear D. The V and J ends lost 2 bases and 0 bases respectively, with 11 bases between them. CDR3 length: 16 residues. Germline CDR1 MNHNS, CDR2 SASEGT.

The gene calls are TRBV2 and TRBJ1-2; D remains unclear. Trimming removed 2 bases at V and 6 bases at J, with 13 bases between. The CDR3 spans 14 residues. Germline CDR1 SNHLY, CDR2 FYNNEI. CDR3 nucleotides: TGTGCCAGCAGTGAAATATCCCAACGGGATGGCTACACCTTC. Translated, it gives CASSEISQRDGYTF.

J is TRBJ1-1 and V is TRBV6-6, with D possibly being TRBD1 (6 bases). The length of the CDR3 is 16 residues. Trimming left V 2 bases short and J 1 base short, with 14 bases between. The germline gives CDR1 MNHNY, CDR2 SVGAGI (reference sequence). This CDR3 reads CASSYGGARTNTEAFF. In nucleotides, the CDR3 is TGTGCCAGCAGTTACGGGGGGGCTAGGACGAACACTGAAGCTTTCTTT.

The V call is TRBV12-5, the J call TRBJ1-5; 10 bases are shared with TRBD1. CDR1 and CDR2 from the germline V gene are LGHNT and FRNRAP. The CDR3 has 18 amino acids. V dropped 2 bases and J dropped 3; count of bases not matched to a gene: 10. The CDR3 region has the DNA TGTGCTAGTGGTTTGAAATCGACAGGGGGCGACCCCAATCAGCCCCAGCATTTT. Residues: CASGLKSTGGDPNQPQHF.

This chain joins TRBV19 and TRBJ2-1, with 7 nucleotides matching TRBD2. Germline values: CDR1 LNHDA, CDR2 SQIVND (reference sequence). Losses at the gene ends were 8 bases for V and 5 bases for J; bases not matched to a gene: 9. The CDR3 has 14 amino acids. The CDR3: CASHRSSGDNEQFF. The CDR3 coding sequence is TGTGCCAGTCACCGATCTAGCGGAGACAATGAGCAGTTCTTC.

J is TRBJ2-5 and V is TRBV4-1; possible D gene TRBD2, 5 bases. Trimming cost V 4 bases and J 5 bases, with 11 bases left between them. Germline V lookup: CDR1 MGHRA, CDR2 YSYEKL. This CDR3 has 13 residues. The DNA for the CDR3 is TGCGCCAGCAGCCGGACTGGTTGGGAGACCCAGTACTTC. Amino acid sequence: CASSRTGWETQYF.

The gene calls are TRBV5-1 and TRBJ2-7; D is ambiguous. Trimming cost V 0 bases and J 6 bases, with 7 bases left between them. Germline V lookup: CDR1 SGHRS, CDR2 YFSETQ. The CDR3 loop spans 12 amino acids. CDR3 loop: CASSLEPSEQYF. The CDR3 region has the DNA TGCGCCAGCAGCTTGGAGCCATCCGAGCAGTACTTC.

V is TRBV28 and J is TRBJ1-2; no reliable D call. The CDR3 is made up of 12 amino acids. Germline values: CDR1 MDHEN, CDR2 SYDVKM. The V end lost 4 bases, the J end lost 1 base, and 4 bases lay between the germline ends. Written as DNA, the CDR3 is TGTGCCAGCAGTTGGATTAACTATGGCTACACCTTC. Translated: CASSWINYGYTF.

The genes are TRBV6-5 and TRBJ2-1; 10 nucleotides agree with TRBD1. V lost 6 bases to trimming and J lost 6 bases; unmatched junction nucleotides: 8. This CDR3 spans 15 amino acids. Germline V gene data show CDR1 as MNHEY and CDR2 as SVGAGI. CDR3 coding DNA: TGTGCCAGCAGCCCCCGACAGGGGGCTTTCAATGAGCAGTTCTTC. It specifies CASSPRQGAFNEQFF.

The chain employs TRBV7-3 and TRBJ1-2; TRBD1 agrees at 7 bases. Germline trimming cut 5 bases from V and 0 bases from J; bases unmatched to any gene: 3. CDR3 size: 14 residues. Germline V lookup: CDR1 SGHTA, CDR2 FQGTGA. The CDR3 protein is CASSRDSTNYGYTF. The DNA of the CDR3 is TGTGCCAGCAGCCGGGACAGCACTAACTATGGCTACACCTTC.

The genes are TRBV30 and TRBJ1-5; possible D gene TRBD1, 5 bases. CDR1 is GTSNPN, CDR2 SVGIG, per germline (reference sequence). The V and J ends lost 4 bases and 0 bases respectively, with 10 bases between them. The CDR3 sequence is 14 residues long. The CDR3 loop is CAWTDTFSNQPQHF. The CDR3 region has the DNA TGTGCCTGGACGGACACCTTTAGCAATCAGCCCCAGCATTTT.

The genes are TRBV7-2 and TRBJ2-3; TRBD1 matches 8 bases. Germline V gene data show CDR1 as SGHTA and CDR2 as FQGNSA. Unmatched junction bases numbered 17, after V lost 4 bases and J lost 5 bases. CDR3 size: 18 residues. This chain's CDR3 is CASSWPVDRVSQRDTQYF. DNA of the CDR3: TGTGCCAGCAGCTGGCCCGTGGACAGGGTATCTCAAAGAGATACGCAGTATTTT.

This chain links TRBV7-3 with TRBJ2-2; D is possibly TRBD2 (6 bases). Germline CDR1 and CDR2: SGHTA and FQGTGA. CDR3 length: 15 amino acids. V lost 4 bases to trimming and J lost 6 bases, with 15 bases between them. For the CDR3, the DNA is TGTGCCAGCAGCTCCGACGGGACTGTTCCCGGGGAGCTGTTTTTT. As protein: CASSSDGTVPGELFF.

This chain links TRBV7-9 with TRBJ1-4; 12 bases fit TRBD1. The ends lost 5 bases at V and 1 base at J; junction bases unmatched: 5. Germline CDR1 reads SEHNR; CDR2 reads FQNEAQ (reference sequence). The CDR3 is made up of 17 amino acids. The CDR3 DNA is TGTGCCAGCAGCCTGGGGACAGGGGGCGGAACTAATGAAAAACTGTTTTTT. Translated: CASSLGTGGGTNEKLFF.

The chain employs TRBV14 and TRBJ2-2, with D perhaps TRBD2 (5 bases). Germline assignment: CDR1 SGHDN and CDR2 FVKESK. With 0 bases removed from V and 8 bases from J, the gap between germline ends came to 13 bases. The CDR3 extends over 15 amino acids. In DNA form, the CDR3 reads TGTGCCAGCAGCCAAGAGTCACGGGGTTCGGGGGAGCTGTTTTTT. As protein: CASSQESRGSGELFF.

CDR3: CASSMWTLNTEAFF. As DNA, the CDR3 is TGTGCCAGTAGTATGTGGACACTGAACACTGAAGCTTTCTTT. The chain links TRBV19 to TRBJ1-1; D perhaps matches TRBD1 (5 bases). The CDR3 has 14 residues. The germline CDR1 and CDR2 sequences are LNHDA and SQIVND (reference sequence). V was cut by 3 bases and J by 0 bases, with 8 bases left in between.

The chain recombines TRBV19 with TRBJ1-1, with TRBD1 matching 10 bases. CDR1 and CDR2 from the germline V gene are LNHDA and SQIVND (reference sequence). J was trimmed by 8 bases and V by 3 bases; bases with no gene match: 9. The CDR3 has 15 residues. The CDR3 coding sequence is TGTGCCAGTAGTATTATGGCCGACAGGGGGCAGGAAGCTTTCTTT. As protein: CASSIMADRGQEAFF.

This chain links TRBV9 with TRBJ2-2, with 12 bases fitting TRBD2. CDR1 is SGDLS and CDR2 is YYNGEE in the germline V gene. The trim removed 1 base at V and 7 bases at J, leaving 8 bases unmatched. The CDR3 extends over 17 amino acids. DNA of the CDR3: TGTGCCAGCAGCGTACGGGCTAGCGGGAGGGCCGGCGGGGAGCTGTTTTTT. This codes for CASSVRASGRAGGELFF.

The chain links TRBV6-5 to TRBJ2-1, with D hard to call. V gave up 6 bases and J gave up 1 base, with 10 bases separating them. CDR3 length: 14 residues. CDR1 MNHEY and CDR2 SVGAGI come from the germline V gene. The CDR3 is CASSPFASYNEQFF. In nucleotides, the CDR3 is TGTGCCAGCAGCCCCTTCGCGTCCTACAATGAGCAGTTCTTC.